Listed below are T cell receptor beta chains from one sample, sequenced in a study of OX40 agonist ivuxolimab in advanced cancers. Here immunoSEQ multiplex PCR was the method, and the copy in TCRdb shows in-frame clones only, minus some. The profile shows about 26,000 clones, roughly 77% of them singletons. This specimen consisted of CD4+ or CD8+ T cells sorted from blood, obtained in a trial of the OX40 agonist ivuxolimab. Source of these receptors: an adult with an advanced solid tumor such as melanoma, head and neck, liver or kidney cancer. Both conserved end residues are part of each CDR3. The D gene is left open where the match is weak. Some rows have no size entry. The others give once, few or many, or a class for an expanded clone.

j_gene,abundance,v_gene,d_gene,CDR3aa,CDR3nt
TRBJ2-7,NA,TRBV6-5,NA,CASSLKNEQYF,TGTGCCAGCAGTTTAAAGAACGAGCAGTACTTC
TRBJ2-1,few,TRBV28,TRBD2,CASSPLAGNYNEQFF,TGTGCCAGCAGTCCCCTAGCGGGGAATTACAATGAGCAGTTCTTC
TRBJ2-7,NA,TRBV9,TRBD1,CASSPGTGYSYEQYF,TGTGCCAGCAGCCCAGGGACAGGCTACTCCTACGAGCAGTACTTC
TRBJ1-1,NA,TRBV7-9,NA,CASSPPGFTEAFF,TGTGCCAGCAGCCCCCCGGGGTTCACTGAAGCTTTCTTT
TRBJ1-1,few,TRBV9,NA,CASTFTENTEAFF,TGTGCCAGCACCTTTACAGAGAACACTGAAGCTTTCTTT
TRBJ2-1,NA,TRBV5-1,NA,CASSLEVSGVFGNEQFF,TGCGCCAGCAGCTTGGAGGTATCGGGGGTATTCGGCAATGAGCAGTTCTTC
TRBJ1-1,NA,TRBV9,TRBD1,CASSETGGGNTEAFF,TGTGCCAGCAGCGAGACAGGGGGCGGAAACACTGAAGCTTTCTTT
TRBJ2-7,NA,TRBV29-1,NA,CSVEPHYTGEQYF,TGCAGCGTTGAACCACATTACACGGGGGAGCAGTACTTC
TRBJ2-3,NA,TRBV11-2,NA,CASSLEFRGAEQYF,TGTGCCAGCAGCTTAGAATTCAGGGGGGCAGAGCAGTATTTT
TRBJ2-5,NA,TRBV28,TRBD1,CASSSTTGQEQETQYF,TGTGCCAGCAGTTCTACCACCGGACAGGAGCAAGAGACCCAGTACTTC
TRBJ2-3,NA,TRBV15,TRBD2,CATSTSGRTADTQYF,TGTGCCACCAGTACTAGCGGGAGAACGGCAGATACGCAGTATTTT
TRBJ1-1,NA,TRBV7-8,NA,CASSPHPQIGVTEAFF,TGTGCCAGCAGCCCACACCCCCAGATAGGAGTCACTGAAGCTTTCTTT
TRBJ1-2,NA,TRBV27,TRBD1,CASRAGTGTIYGYTF,TGTGCCAGCAGGGCCGGGACAGGGACAATCTATGGCTACACCTTC